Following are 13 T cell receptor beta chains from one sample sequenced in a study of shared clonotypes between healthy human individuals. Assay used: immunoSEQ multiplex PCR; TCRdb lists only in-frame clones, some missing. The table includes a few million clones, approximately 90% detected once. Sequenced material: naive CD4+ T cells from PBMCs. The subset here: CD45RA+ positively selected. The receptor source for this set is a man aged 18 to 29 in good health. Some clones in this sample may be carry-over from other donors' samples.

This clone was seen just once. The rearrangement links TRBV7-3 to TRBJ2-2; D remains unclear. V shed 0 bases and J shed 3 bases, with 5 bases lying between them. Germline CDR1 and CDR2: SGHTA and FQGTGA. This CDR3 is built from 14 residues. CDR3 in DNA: TGTGCCAGCAGCTTAACCCTGGACACCGGGGAGCTGTTTTTT. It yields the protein CASSLTLDTGELFF. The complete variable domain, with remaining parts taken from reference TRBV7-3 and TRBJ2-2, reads GAGVSQTPSNKVTEKGKYVELRCDPISGHTALYWYRQSLGQGPEFLIYFQGTGAADDSGLPNDRFFAVRPEGSVSTLKIQRTERGDSAVYLCASSLTLDTGELFFGEGSRLTVL.

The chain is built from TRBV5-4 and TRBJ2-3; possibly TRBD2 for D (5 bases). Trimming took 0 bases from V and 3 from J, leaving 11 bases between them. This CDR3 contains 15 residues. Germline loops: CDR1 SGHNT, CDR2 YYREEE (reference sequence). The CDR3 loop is CASSLDSGYTDTQYF. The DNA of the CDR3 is TGTGCCAGCAGCTTGGACTCGGGGTATACAGATACGCAGTATTTT.

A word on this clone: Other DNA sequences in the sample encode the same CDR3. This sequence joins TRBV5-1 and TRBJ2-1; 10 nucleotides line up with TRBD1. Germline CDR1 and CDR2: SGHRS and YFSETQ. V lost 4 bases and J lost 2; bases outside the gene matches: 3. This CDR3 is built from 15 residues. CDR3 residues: CASSPGQGAYNEQFF. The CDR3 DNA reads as TGCGCCAGCAGCCCAGGACAGGGGGCCTACAATGAGCAGTTCTTC.

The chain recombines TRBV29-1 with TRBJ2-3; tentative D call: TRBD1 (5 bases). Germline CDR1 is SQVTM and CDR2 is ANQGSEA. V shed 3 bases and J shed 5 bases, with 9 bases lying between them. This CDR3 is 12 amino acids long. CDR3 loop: CSVERQRDTQYF. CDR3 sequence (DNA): TGCAGCGTTGAGAGACAGCGAGATACGCAGTATTTT.

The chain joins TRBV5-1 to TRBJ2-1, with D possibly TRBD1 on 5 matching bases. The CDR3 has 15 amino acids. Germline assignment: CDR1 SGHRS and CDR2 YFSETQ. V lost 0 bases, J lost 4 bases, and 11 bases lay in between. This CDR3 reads CASSLGLQAYNEQFF. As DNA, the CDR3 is TGCGCCAGCAGCTTGGGCCTACAGGCGTACAATGAGCAGTTCTTC.

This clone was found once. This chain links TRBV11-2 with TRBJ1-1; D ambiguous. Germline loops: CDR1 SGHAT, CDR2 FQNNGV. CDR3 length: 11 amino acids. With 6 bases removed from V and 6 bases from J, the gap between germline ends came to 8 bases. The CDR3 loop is CASRRGPEAFF. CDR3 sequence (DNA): TGTGCCAGCAGACGAGGCCCTGAAGCTTTCTTT.

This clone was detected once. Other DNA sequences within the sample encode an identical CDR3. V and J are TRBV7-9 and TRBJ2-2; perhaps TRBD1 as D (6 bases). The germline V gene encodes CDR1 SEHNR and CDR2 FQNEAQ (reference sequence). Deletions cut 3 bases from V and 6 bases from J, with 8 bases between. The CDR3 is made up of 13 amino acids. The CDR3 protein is CASSLGAPGELFF. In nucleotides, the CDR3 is TGTGCCAGCAGCTTGGGGGCCCCCGGGGAGCTGTTTTTT.

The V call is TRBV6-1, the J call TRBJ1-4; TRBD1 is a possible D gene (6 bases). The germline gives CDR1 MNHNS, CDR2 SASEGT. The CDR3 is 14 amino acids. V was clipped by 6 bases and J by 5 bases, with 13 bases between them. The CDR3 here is CASSPDRYNEKLFF. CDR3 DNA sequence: TGTGCCAGCAGCCCGGACAGATACAATGAAAAACTGTTTTTT.

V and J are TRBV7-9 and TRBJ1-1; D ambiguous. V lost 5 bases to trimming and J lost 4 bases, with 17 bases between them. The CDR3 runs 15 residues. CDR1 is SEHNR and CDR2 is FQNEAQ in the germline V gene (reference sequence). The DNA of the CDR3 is TGTGCCAGCAGCATATCTACGGGTCTGGGCACTGAAGCTTTCTTT. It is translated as CASSISTGLGTEAFF.

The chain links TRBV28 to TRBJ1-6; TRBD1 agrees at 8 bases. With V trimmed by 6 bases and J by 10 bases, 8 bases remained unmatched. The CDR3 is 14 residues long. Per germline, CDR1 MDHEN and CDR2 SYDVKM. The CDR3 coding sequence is TGTGCCAGCAGCCCAGGGACAGGATGGTCACCCCTCCACTTT. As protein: CASSPGTGWSPLHF.

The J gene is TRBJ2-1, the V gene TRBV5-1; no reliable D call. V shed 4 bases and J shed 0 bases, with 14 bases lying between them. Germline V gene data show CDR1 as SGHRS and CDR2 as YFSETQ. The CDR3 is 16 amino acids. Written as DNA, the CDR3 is TGCGCCAGCAGCCCCCTTTGGCAAACCTCCTACAATGAGCAGTTCTTC. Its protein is CASSPLWQTSYNEQFF.

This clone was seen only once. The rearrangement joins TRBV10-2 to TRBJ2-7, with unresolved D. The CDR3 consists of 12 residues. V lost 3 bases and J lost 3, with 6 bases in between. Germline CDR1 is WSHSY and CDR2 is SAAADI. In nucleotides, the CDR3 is TGCGCCAGCAGTGATTCCCACTACGAGCAGTACTTC. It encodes CASSDSHYEQYF.

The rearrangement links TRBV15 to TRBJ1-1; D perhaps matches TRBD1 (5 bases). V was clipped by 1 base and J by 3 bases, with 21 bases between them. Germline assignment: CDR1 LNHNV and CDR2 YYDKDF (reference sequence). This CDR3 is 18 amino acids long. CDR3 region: CATSRGPRDPSRDTEAFF. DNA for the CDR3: TGTGCCACCAGCAGAGGCCCACGGGACCCCTCAAGGGACACTGAAGCTTTCTTT.